This TCR beta chain was observed in a study of STAT5B mutations in CD4+ large granular lymphocyte leukemia. Study conclusions and caveats: Patient CD4-sorted repertoires looked more clonal than healthy CD4+ repertoires, even without putative leukemic clones.

In germline, CDR1 is MNHEY, CDR2 SMNVEV (reference sequence). The CDR3 loop spans 13 amino acids. Trimming pared 8 bases from V and 1 base from J, leaving 11 bases between. Profiled with immunoSEQ multiplex PCR; TCRdb holds only in-frame clones, not every one. The sample shows 24,000 or so clones, around three quarters of them seen only once. This clone occurred once. The antigen is undetermined. Buffy coats from healthy blood donors served as controls. The sequence derives from a human donor in good health. The chain links TRBV27 to TRBJ2-5; D gene unclear. The sample consisted of CD4+ T cells from blood buffy coats. In nucleotides, the CDR3 is TGTGCCAGCGCCTGGCTCGGCCAAGAGACCCAGTACTTC. It is translated as CASAWLGQETQYF.